Below, 4 T cell receptor beta chains from the same sample are listed, as sequenced in a study of T cell responses to AZD1222 COVID-19 vaccine. Using immunoSEQ multiplex PCR, the repertoire was profiled, and TCRdb retains in-frame clones only, with some absent. The sample has over 100,000 clones, approximately 91% seen once; the top ten hold around 13%. Sequencing was performed on peripheral blood, taken on day 0 of MenACWY control vaccination. The origin of the receptors is an adult in good health.

The chain combines TRBV27 with TRBJ2-3; 15 bases match TRBD2. The CDR3 is 16 residues long. The germline V gene encodes CDR1 MNHEY and CDR2 SMNVEV (reference sequence). The J segment lost 6 bases and the V segment lost 4 bases, leaving 5 bases of the junction unmatched. The CDR3 region has the DNA TGTGCCAGCAGTTGGACTAGCGGGGGGGTTAGGGATACGCAGTATTTT. This sequence encodes CASSWTSGGVRDTQYF.

For the CDR3, the DNA is TGTGCCAGCAGTTACTCCCCAGCAGGGACCCTTGAAAAACTGTTTTTT. Amino acid sequence: CASSYSPAGTLEKLFF. V is TRBV6-5 and J is TRBJ1-4; the D gene is possibly TRBD1 (5 bases). The CDR3 length is 16 residues. The V end was cut by 0 bases, the J end by 7 bases, with 15 bases between. CDR1 and CDR2 (germline): MNHEY, SVGAGI.

V usage is TRBV23-1 and J usage is TRBJ2-7; weak D call: TRBD1 (6 bases). TRBV23-1 is an ORF; its function is uncertain. Trimming removed 4 bases from V and 3 bases from J, with 16 bases in between. This CDR3 is 15 amino acids long. This chain's CDR3 is CASSPQDSDDYEQYF. CDR3 coding DNA: TGCGCCAGCAGTCCCCAGGACAGTGACGACTACGAGCAGTACTTC.

This clone was counted only a few times. The chain employs TRBV11-2 and TRBJ1-2; 9 bases are a match to TRBD1. CDR3 size: 15 residues. J gave up 7 bases and V 0 bases, and 6 bases lay outside the gene matches. CDR1 is SGHAT and CDR2 is FQNNGV in the germline V gene. The CDR3 loop reads CASSLDRDRAAGYTF. For the CDR3, the DNA is TGTGCCAGCAGCTTAGATCGGGACAGGGCGGCTGGCTACACCTTC.